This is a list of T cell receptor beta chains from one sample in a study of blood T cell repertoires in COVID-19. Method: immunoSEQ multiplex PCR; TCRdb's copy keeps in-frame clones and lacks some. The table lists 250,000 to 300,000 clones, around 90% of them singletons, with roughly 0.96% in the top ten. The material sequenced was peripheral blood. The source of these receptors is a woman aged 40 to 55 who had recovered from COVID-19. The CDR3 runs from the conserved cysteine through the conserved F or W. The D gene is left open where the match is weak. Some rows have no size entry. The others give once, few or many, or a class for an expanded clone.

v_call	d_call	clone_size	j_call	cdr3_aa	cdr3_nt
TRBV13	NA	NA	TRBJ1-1	CASSPGGTEAFF	TGTGCCAGCAGCCCCGGGGGCACTGAAGCTTTCTTT
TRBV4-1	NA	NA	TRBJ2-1	CASSQAARTGYNEQFF	TGCGCCAGCAGCCAAGCCGCGCGGACGGGGTACAATGAGCAGTTCTTC
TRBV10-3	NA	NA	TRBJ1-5	CAISEGGYQPQHF	TGTGCCATCAGTGAGGGGGGGTATCAGCCCCAGCATTTT
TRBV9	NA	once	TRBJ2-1	CASSVVIPGEQFF	TGTGCCAGCAGCGTAGTAATTCCGGGTGAGCAGTTCTTC
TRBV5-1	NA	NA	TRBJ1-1	CASSWAAGANTEAFF	TGCGCCAGCAGCTGGGCGGCGGGAGCGAACACTGAAGCTTTCTTT
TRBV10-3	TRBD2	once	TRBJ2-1	CAISSTTSGGGEQFF	TGTGCCATCAGTTCGACAACTAGCGGGGGGGGTGAGCAGTTCTTC
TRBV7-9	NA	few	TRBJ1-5	CASSLGGSAGVPQPQHF	TGTGCCAGCAGCTTAGGAGGTAGCGCAGGGGTCCCTCAGCCCCAGCATTTT
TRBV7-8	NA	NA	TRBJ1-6	CASSLLASPYDNSPLHF	TGTGCCAGCAGCTTATTGGCAAGTCCTTATGATAATTCACCCCTCCACTTT
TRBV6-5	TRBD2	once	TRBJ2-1	CASSRTSAYNEQFF	TGTGCCAGCAGTAGGACTAGCGCCTACAATGAGCAGTTCTTC
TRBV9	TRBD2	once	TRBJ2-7	CASSGEGLAGAEQYF	TGTGCCAGCAGCGGAGAGGGACTAGCGGGAGCCGAGCAGTACTTC
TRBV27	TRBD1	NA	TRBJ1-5	CASSPDRGHSNQPQHF	TGTGCCAGCAGCCCCGACAGGGGTCATAGCAATCAGCCCCAGCATTTT
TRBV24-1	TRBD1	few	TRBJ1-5	CATATGEQPQHF	TGTGCCACCGCGACAGGGGAGCAGCCCCAGCATTTT
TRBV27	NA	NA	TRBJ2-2	CASSRGRAPDTGELFF	TGTGCCAGCAGTAGGGGTAGGGCCCCTGACACCGGGGAGCTGTTTTTT
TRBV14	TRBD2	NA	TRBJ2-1	CASSHTSGSRQFF	TGTGCCAGCAGCCATACTAGCGGGAGCCGGCAGTTCTTC
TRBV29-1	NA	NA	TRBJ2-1	CSSYSYNEQFF	TGCAGCTCCTACTCCTACAATGAGCAGTTCTTC
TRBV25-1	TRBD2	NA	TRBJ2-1	CASSEPQREGPEQFF	TGTGCCAGCAGTGAACCCCAGCGGGAGGGCCCTGAGCAGTTCTTC
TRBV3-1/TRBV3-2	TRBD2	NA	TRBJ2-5	CASTTGTSGIPETQYF	TGTGCCAGCACGACAGGGACTAGCGGGATCCCAGAGACCCAGTACTTC
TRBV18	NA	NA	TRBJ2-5	CASSQGADETQYF	TGTGCCAGCTCACAAGGGGCCGATGAGACCCAGTACTTC
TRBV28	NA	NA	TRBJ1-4	CASSTAGYSNEKLFF	TGTGCCAGCAGTACCGCAGGGTACAGTAATGAAAAACTGTTTTTT
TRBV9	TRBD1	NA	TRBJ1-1	CASSARDRGPSDAFF	TGTGCCAGCAGCGCGCGGGACAGGGGGCCGTCCGATGCTTTCTTT
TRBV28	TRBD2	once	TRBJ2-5	CASSLLHRAGAETQYF	TGTGCCAGCAGTTTACTACACCGGGCGGGAGCAGAGACCCAGTACTTC
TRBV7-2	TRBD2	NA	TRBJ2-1	CASSQAGLAGFYNEQFF	TGTGCCAGCAGTCAAGCGGGACTAGCGGGATTCTACAATGAGCAGTTCTTC
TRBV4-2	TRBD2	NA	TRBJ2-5	CASSAFWGEGAGETQYF	TGTGCCAGCAGCGCCTTTTGGGGGGAGGGAGCCGGGGAGACCCAGTACTTC
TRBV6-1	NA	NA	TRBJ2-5	CASSERSRLVETQYF	TGTGCCAGCAGTGAACGTAGCAGACTAGTCGAGACCCAGTACTTC
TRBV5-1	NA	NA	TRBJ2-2	CASSSDRSNTGELFF	TGCGCCAGCAGCTCCGACAGGTCGAACACCGGGGAGCTGTTTTTT
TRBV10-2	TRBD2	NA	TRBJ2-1	CASSGTRGEGNHEQFF	TGCGCCAGCAGTGGGACTAGGGGAGAAGGGAATCATGAGCAGTTCTTC
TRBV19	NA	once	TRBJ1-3	CASVPGAGNTIYF	TGTGCCAGTGTTCCGGGAGCTGGAAACACCATATATTTT
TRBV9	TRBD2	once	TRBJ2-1	CASSVAGGWVNEQFF	TGTGCCAGCAGCGTAGCGGGGGGATGGGTCAATGAGCAGTTCTTC
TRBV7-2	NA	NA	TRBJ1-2	CASSFSPRMGAYGYTF	TGTGCCAGCAGCTTTTCCCCAAGGATGGGGGCCTATGGCTACACCTTC
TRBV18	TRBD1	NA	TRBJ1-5	CASSPGTGQQPQHF	TGTGCCAGCTCACCAGGGACAGGGCAACAGCCCCAGCATTTT
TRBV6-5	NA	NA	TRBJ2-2	CASQKIRFNTGELFF	TGTGCCAGCCAGAAGATCAGATTTAACACCGGGGAGCTGTTTTTT
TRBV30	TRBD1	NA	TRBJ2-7	CAWSSLGGSWDEQYF	TGTGCCTGGAGCTCCCTAGGGGGCTCGTGGGACGAGCAGTACTTC
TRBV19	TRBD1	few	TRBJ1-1	CASTHARAGGIDTEAFF	TGTGCCAGTACCCATGCTAGGGCAGGGGGCATCGACACTGAAGCTTTCTTT
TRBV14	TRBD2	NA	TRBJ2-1	CASSPLGGLAGGPGEQFF	TGTGCCAGCAGCCCCCTGGGGGGGCTAGCGGGAGGGCCAGGTGAGCAGTTCTTC
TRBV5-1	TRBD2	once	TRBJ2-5	CASTQAGAQYQETQYF	TGCGCCAGCACCCAAGCGGGGGCCCAGTACCAAGAGACCCAGTACTTC